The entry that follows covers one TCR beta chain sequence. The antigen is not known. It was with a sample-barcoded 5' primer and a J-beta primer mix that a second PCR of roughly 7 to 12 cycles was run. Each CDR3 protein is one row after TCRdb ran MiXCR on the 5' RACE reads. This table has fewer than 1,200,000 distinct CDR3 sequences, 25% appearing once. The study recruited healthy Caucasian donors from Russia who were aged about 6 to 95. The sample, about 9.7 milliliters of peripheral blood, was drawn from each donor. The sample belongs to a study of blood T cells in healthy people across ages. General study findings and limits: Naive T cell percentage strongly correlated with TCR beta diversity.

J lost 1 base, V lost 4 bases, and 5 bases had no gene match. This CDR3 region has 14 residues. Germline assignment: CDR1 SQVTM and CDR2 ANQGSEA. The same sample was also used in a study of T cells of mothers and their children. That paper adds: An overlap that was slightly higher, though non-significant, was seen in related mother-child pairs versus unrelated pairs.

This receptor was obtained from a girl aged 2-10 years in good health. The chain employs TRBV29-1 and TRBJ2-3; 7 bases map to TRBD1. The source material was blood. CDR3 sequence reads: CSVVGTARTDTQYF. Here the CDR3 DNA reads TGCAGCGTTGTTGGGACAGCTCGCACAGATACGCAGTATTTT.